Shown below are 24 T cell receptor beta chains from a single sample sequenced in a study of chemoradiotherapy in HPV16-positive cancers. Measured with immunoSEQ multiplex PCR; TCRdb has only the in-frame clones, and not every one. The data contain thousands of clones, more than 70% of them seen just once; the ten biggest clones take up approximately 9%. Here the sequenced sample was tumor tissue, taken from a patient who underwent chemoradiotherapy. The receptors come from a human donor with HPV-associated anogenital cancer.

A single count supports this clone. V is TRBV6-4 and J is TRBJ2-3; TRBD2 agrees at 11 bases. V dropped 3 bases and J dropped 7; count of bases not matched to a gene: 6. The CDR3 runs 15 residues. The V gene's germline CDR1 is MRHNA and CDR2 SNTAGT. CDR3 in DNA: TGTGCCAGCAGTGATGCTAGCGGGGGGACGAATACGCAGTATTTT. Protein sequence: CASSDASGGTNTQYF.

The sample holds a few counts of this clone. V and J are TRBV7-2 and TRBJ2-5; the match to TRBD2 covers 10 bases. V lost 4 bases to trimming and J lost 4 bases; unmatched junction nucleotides: 15. The CDR3 runs 18 residues. Germline values: CDR1 SGHTA, CDR2 FQGNSA. CDR3 nucleotides: TGTGCCAGCAGCTCCTCGATCCCAGCGGGGGGGCCTTTAGAGACCCAGTACTTC. This codes for CASSSSIPAGGPLETQYF.

This chain joins TRBV4-1 and TRBJ2-3, with D possibly matching TRBD1 (6 bases). Trimming removed 6 bases from V and 1 base from J, with 14 bases in between. This CDR3 has 15 amino acids. Germline V gene lookup returns CDR1 MGHRA and CDR2 YSYEKL. The CDR3 nucleotides read TGCGCCAGCAGACCCCAGGCAGGGGGCACAGATACGCAGTATTTT. This translates into CASRPQAGGTDTQYF.

The rearrangement links TRBV6-4 to TRBJ2-3, with 7 bases fitting TRBD2. Trimming at V came to 0 bases and at J to 2 bases, leaving 5 bases not matched to a gene. Germline CDR1 MRHNA, CDR2 SNTAGT. The CDR3 runs 16 residues. The DNA of the CDR3 is TGTGCCAGCAGTGACTCGTGGGCGGGGGACACAGATACGCAGTATTTT. It yields the protein CASSDSWAGDTDTQYF.

The count of this clone is one. The chain carries TRBV6-5 and TRBJ2-1; tentatively, D is TRBD1 (6 bases). There are 14 residues in the CDR3. V was trimmed by 4 bases and J by 9 bases, leaving 16 bases between them. Germline V gives CDR1 MNHEY, CDR2 SVGAGI. The CDR3 coding sequence is TGTGCCAGCAGTTCCGGGACAAGCCTATCTGAGCAGTTCTTC. As protein: CASSSGTSLSEQFF.

V is TRBV4-2 and J is TRBJ2-7; D is perhaps TRBD2 (7 bases). Trimming pared 4 bases from V and 2 bases from J, leaving 21 bases between. The V gene's germline CDR1 is LGHNA and CDR2 YNFKEQ. The CDR3 has 17 amino acids. CDR3 sequence reads: CASSRDISGTTTYEQYF. CDR3 coding DNA: TGTGCCAGCAGCCGGGACATATCCGGGACTACCACCTACGAGCAGTACTTC.

The rearrangement joins TRBV7-2 to TRBJ2-5; D possibly uses TRBD1 or TRBD2 (5 bases each). Germline CDR1 and CDR2: SGHTA and FQGNSA. V gave up 3 bases and J gave up 4 bases, with 12 bases separating them. The CDR3 extends over 14 amino acids. The CDR3 loop is CASSFAGTGETQYF. The CDR3 DNA reads as TGTGCCAGCAGCTTTGCCGGGACCGGAGAGACCCAGTACTTC.

V gene TRBV9 combines with J gene TRBJ2-3; D is possibly TRBD1 (6 bases). V was cut by 4 bases and J by 4 bases, with 13 bases left in between. Germline loops: CDR1 SGDLS, CDR2 YYNGEE. The CDR3 spans 14 residues. CDR3 DNA: TGTGCCAGCAGCCCCCCAGACAGGCCAGATACGCAGTATTTT. As protein: CASSPPDRPDTQYF. The whole variable domain, remainder taken from reference TRBV9 and TRBJ2-3, is DSGVTQTPKHLITATGQRVTLRCSPRSGDLSVYWYQQSLDQGLQFLIQYYNGEERAKGNILERFSAQQFPDLHSELNLSSLELGDSALYFCASSPPDRPDTQYFGPGTRLTVL.

The rearrangement uses TRBV6-1 and TRBJ1-1, with 11 bases fitting TRBD1. The ends lost 4 bases at V and 4 bases at J; junction bases unmatched: 2. The CDR3 covers 14 residues. Looked up from germline, CDR1 is MNHNS and CDR2 is SASEGT. DNA for the CDR3: TGTGCCAGCAGTGCCGGGACAGGGGGCACTGAAGCTTTCTTT. Protein product: CASSAGTGGTEAFF.

This chain joins TRBV7-8 and TRBJ2-5; 7 bases line up with TRBD2. V lost 2 bases, J lost 5 bases, and 14 bases stayed unmatched. CDR1 and CDR2 (germline): SGHVS, FQNEAQ. The CDR3 has 17 amino acids. Here the CDR3 DNA reads TGTGCCAGCAGCTTACGGCTAGCGGTCTTGGGAGGGGAGACCCAGTACTTC. Its protein product is CASSLRLAVLGGETQYF.

The V call is TRBV6-4, the J call TRBJ2-3; D not certain. Trimming removed 2 bases at V and 6 bases at J, with 12 bases between. Germline CDR1 reads MRHNA; CDR2 reads SNTAGT. The CDR3 spans 14 residues. The CDR3 loop reads CASSDNLDTDTQYF. The CDR3 nucleotides are TGTGCCAGCAGTGACAATTTAGACACCGATACGCAGTATTTT.

This clone was picked up a small number of times. This rearrangement joins TRBV6-1 to TRBJ2-7, with D maybe TRBD2 (5 bases). The CDR3 is 15 amino acids. CDR1 is MNHNS, CDR2 SASEGT, per germline. V gave up 2 bases and J gave up 6 bases, with 17 bases separating them. Here the CDR3 DNA reads TGTGCCAGCAGTGAATCGGCGGGTCAGGCCAGCGAGCAGTACTTC. It specifies CASSESAGQASEQYF.

The chain employs TRBV19 and TRBJ2-4, with TRBD1 identical over 7 bases. CDR3 length: 12 amino acids. CDR1 LNHDA and CDR2 SQIVND come from the germline V gene (reference sequence). J lost 5 bases, V lost 8 bases, and 3 bases had no gene match. This chain's CDR3 is CASRDRQNIQYF. For the CDR3, the DNA is TGTGCCAGTCGGGACAGACAAAACATTCAGTACTTC.

This clone was detected only a few times. The genes are TRBV19 and TRBJ1-3; D is possibly TRBD1 (6 bases). The CDR3 contains 16 residues. Trimming shortened V by 7 bases and J by 2 bases, and 18 bases separated the two germline ends. CDR1 and CDR2 (germline): LNHDA, SQIVND (reference sequence). The CDR3 is CASTVGQKNAGNTIYF. CDR3 sequence (DNA): TGTGCCAGTACAGTTGGACAGAAAAATGCTGGAAACACCATATATTTT.

The rearrangement joins TRBV19 to TRBJ2-3; 10 nucleotides line up with TRBD2. The CDR3 has 18 amino acids. The ends lost 4 bases at V and 4 bases at J; junction bases unmatched: 14. Germline lookup yields CDR1 LNHDA and CDR2 SQIVND (reference sequence). The CDR3 is CASSTRAGGPLASDTQYF. The CDR3 nucleotides are TGTGCCAGTAGTACTAGAGCGGGGGGGCCTCTAGCTTCAGATACGCAGTATTTT.

The rearrangement joins TRBV29-1 to TRBJ1-2; 10 nucleotides line up with TRBD1. J was trimmed by 7 bases and V by 3 bases; bases with no gene match: 11. Germline loops: CDR1 SQVTM, CDR2 ANQGSEA. The CDR3 is 15 amino acids. The CDR3 reads CSVDILGQGGLGYTF. The CDR3 nucleotides read TGCAGCGTTGACATTCTAGGACAGGGGGGACTTGGCTACACCTTC.

The J gene is TRBJ2-7, the V gene TRBV11-1, with D possibly TRBD2 on 6 matching bases. Trimming pared 5 bases from V and 6 bases from J, leaving 17 bases between. CDR1 and CDR2 from the germline V gene are SGHAT and FQDESV (reference sequence). The CDR3 runs 14 residues. The CDR3, as DNA: TGTGCCAGCAGCCCGTGGGGGGAGACAGTCGAGCAGTACTTC. Residues: CASSPWGETVEQYF.

The J gene is TRBJ1-6, the V gene TRBV5-8; no clear D. Trimming stripped 1 base from V and 6 bases from J, with 11 bases between. There are 15 residues in the CDR3. Per the germline V gene, CDR1 is SGHTS and CDR2 is YDEGEE. CDR3 in DNA: TGTGCCAGCAGCTTGAGTCGCGGTTCTAATTCACCCCTCCACTTT. This gives the protein CASSLSRGSNSPLHF.

The V and J genes are TRBV5-5 and TRBJ1-2; D may be TRBD1 (6 bases). The V gene lost 2 bases and the J gene lost 7 bases, with 15 bases spanning the gap. CDR1 is SGHKS and CDR2 is YYEKEE in the germline V gene (reference sequence). The CDR3 covers 14 residues. CDR3 DNA sequence: TGTGCCAGCAGCTTCTTAGGGACACCAAGTGGCTACACCTTC. Its translation is CASSFLGTPSGYTF. Looking up the rest from reference TRBV5-5 and TRBJ1-2 gives the full variable domain: DAGVTQSPTHLIKTRGQQVTLRCSPISGHKSVSWYQQVLGQGPQFIFQYYEKEERGRGNFPDRFSARQFPNYSSELNVNALLLGDSALYLCASSFLGTPSGYTFGSGTRLTVV.

V and J are TRBV18 and TRBJ2-2, with 9 positions matching TRBD1. The V gene's germline CDR1 is KGHSH and CDR2 LQKENI. After removal of 6 bases from V and 5 bases from J, the junction contained 7 bases not matched to a gene. The CDR3 extends over 15 amino acids. The CDR3 reads CASSSGTGQTGELFF. DNA of the CDR3: TGTGCCAGCTCGTCCGGGACAGGGCAGACCGGGGAGCTGTTTTTT.

The gene calls are TRBV4-2 and TRBJ1-1; 7 bases match TRBD1. Trimming at V came to 5 bases and at J to 1 base, leaving 4 bases not matched to a gene. The CDR3 spans 14 residues. CDR1 LGHNA and CDR2 YNFKEQ come from the germline V gene. CDR3 amino acids: CASSTQGGNTEAFF. The CDR3 DNA follows: TGTGCCAGCAGCACCCAGGGGGGGAACACTGAAGCTTTCTTT.

The sample holds a few counts of this clone. The chain joins TRBV15 to TRBJ2-5; 8 bases agree with TRBD1. V shed 0 bases, J shed 2 bases, and the junction held 8 bases outside the gene matches. Germline CDR1 and CDR2: LNHNV and YYDKDF (reference sequence). This CDR3 contains 17 residues. As DNA, the CDR3 is TGTGCCACCAGCAGAGAGTCGGACAGGGTAAGGCAAGAGACCCAGTACTTC. Its translation: CATSRESDRVRQETQYF.

The chain employs TRBV30 and TRBJ1-6; D gene ambiguous. The germline CDR1 and CDR2 sequences are GTSNPN and SVGIG (reference sequence). This CDR3 is built from 15 residues. V shed 1 base and J shed 0 bases, with 7 bases lying between them. The CDR3 DNA follows: TGTGCCTGGAGTGGGCGTTACTCCTATAATTCACCCCTCCACTTT. Translating it yields CAWSGRYSYNSPLHF.

The V gene is TRBV5-6, the J gene TRBJ1-4; D not resolved. The CDR3 totals 15 residues. Germline V gene sequence: CDR1 SGHDT, CDR2 YYEEEE. Between the trimmed V and J ends, which lost 7 bases and 0 bases, there was a span of 13 bases. This CDR3 reads CASARSPSTNEKLFF. DNA for the CDR3: TGTGCCAGCGCACGGTCGCCCTCAACTAATGAAAAACTGTTTTTT. Full variable domain (outside the CDR3, taken from reference TRBV5-6 and TRBJ1-4): DAGVTQSPTHLIKTRGQQVTLRCSPKSGHDTVSWYQQALGQGPQFIFQYYEEEERQRGNFPDRFSGHQFPNYSSELNVNALLLGDSALYLCASARSPSTNEKLFFGSGTQLSVL.